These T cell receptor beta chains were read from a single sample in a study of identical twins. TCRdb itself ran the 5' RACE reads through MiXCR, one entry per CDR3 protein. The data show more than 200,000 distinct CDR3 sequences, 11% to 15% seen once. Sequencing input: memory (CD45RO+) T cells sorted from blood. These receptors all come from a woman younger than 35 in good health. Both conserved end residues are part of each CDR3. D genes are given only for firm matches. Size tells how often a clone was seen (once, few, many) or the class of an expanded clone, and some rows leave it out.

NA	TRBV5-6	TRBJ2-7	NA	CASSQVGGGEQYF	TGTGCCAGCAGCCAAGTCGGGGGAGGCGAGCAGTACTTC
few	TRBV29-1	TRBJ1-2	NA	CSLNRDGGGYTF	TGCAGCTTAAACCGGGACGGTGGCGGCTACACCTTC
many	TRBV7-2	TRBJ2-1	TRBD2	CASSLAGLAYNEQFF	TGTGCCAGCAGCTTAGCTGGACTAGCCTACAATGAGCAGTTCTTC
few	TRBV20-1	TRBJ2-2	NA	CSARGRSQGHGELFF	TGCAGTGCTAGAGGGAGGAGCCAGGGGCACGGGGAGCTGTTTTTT
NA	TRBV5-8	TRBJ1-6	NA	CASRPEWTGSDLHF	TGTGCCAGCAGGCCCGAGTGGACGGGGAGTGACCTCCACTTT
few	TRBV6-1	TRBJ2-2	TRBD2	CASSTGTSGSIPTGELFF	TGTGCCAGCAGTACAGGGACTAGCGGGAGCATCCCCACCGGGGAGCTGTTTTTT
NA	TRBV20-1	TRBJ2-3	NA	CSANGQSTDTQYF	TGCAGTGCTAACGGACAGAGCACAGATACGCAGTATTTT
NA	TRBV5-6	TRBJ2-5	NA	CASSLDITRVETQYF	TGTGCCAGCAGCTTGGATATTACTAGAGTAGAGACCCAGTACTTC
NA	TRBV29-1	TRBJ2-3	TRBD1	CSVERRDRGTDTQYF	TGCAGCGTTGAGAGGAGGGACAGGGGGACAGATACGCAGTATTTT
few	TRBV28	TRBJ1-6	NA	CASRILGRGGSNSPLHF	TGTGCCAGCCGGATCCTCGGAAGGGGAGGAAGCAATTCACCCCTCCACTTT
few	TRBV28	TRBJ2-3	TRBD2	CASRVAGRVDTQYF	TGTGCCAGCAGGGTAGCGGGAAGGGTAGATACGCAGTATTTT
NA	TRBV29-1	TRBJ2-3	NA	CSLKQASTDTQYF	TGCAGCCTTAAACAGGCTAGCACAGATACGCAGTATTTT
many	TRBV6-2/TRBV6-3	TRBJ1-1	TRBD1	CASDRTGYTEAFF	TGTGCCAGCGACCGGACAGGTTACACTGAAGCTTTCTTT
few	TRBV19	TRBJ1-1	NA	CASRAHWGNTEAFF	TGTGCCAGTAGAGCTCATTGGGGGAACACTGAAGCTTTCTTT
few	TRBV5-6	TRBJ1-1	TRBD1	CASSRDRQRTEAFF	TGTGCCAGCAGCCGGGACAGACAACGCACTGAAGCTTTCTTT
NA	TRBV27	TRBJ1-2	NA	CASSPRDGNYGYTF	TGTGCCAGCAGTCCCCGGGACGGGAACTATGGCTACACCTTC
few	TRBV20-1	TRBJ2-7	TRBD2	CSARTRTSVIPLDKQYF	TGCAGTGCAAGGACAAGGACTAGCGTGATCCCCCTCGATAAGCAGTACTTC
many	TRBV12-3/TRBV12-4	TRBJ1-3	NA	CASSLGGGRARNTIYF	TGTGCCAGCAGTTTAGGGGGGGGAAGGGCCCGAAACACCATATATTTT
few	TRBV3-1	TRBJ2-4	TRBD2	CASSPGLAGGRIQYF	TGTGCCAGCAGCCCCGGACTAGCGGGAGGGCGCATTCAGTACTTC
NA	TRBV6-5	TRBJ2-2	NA	CASSYGRTATGELFF	TGTGCCAGCAGTTACGGCAGGACTGCGACCGGGGAGCTGTTTTTT
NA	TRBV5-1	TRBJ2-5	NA	CASSLDGYQETQYF	TGCGCCAGCAGCTTGGACGGCTACCAAGAGACCCAGTACTTC
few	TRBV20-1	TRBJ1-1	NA	CSAMDPRRDTEAFF	TGCAGTGCTATGGACCCCCGGAGGGACACTGAAGCTTTCTTT
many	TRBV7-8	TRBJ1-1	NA	CASSSVIQGEAFF	TGTGCCAGCAGCTCAGTAATCCAGGGTGAAGCTTTCTTT
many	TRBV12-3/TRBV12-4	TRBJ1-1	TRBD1	CASSPLDRGTEAFF	TGTGCCAGCAGTCCCCTGGACAGGGGCACTGAAGCTTTCTTT
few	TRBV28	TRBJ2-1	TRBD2	CASSITSGRAIDEQFF	TGTGCCAGCAGTATCACTAGCGGGAGGGCCATTGATGAGCAGTTCTTC
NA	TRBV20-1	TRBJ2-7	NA	CSAPVGGSYEQYF	TGCAGTGCCCCAGTGGGGGGCTCCTACGAGCAGTACTTC
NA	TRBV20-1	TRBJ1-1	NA	CSAIPQVNTEAFF	TGCAGTGCTATTCCACAAGTAAACACTGAAGCTTTCTTT
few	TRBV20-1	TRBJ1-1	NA	CSARGPADTEAFF	TGCAGTGCTAGGGGGCCGGCGGACACTGAAGCTTTCTTT
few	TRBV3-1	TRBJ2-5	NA	CASRLLALETQYF	TGTGCCAGCAGACTCCTAGCCCTCGAGACCCAGTACTTC
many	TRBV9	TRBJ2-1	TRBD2	CASSVSGNLGNEQFF	TGTGCCAGCAGCGTCAGCGGGAATTTGGGCAATGAGCAGTTCTTC
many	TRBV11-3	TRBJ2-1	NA	CASSFGLARSFSLDNEQFF	TGTGCCAGCAGCTTCGGCCTAGCGAGATCCTTTTCGTTAGACAATGAGCAGTTCTTC
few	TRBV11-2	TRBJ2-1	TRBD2	CASSLIGRERTNEQFF	TGTGCCAGCAGCTTAATCGGGCGGGAGAGGACCAATGAGCAGTTCTTC
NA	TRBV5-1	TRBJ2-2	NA	CASSLAAQGETGELFF	TGCGCCAGCAGCTTGGCGGCACAGGGTGAAACCGGGGAGCTGTTTTTT
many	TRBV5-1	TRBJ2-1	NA	CASSLSVEQFF	TGCGCCAGCAGCCTATCGGTTGAGCAGTTCTTC
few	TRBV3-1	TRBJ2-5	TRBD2	CASSRRLAGGQTQYF	TGTGCCAGCAGCCGACGACTAGCGGGGGGACAGACCCAGTACTTC
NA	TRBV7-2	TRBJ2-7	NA	CASSLGRWYEQYF	TGTGCCAGCAGCTTAGGACGGTGGTACGAGCAGTACTTC
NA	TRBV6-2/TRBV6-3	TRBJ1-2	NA	CASSYPHNTPNYGYTF	TGTGCCAGCAGTTACCCTCACAATACTCCTAACTATGGCTACACCTTC
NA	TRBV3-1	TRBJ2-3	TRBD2	CASSQSGTSGLTDTQYF	TGTGCCAGCAGCCAAAGTGGGACTAGCGGCCTCACAGATACGCAGTATTTT
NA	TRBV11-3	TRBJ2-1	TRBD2	CASSRLAGGVNEQFF	TGTGCCAGCAGCCGACTAGCGGGAGGAGTTAATGAGCAGTTCTTC
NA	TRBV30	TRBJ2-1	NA	CAWSGGAGGNEQFF	TGTGCCTGGAGTGGGGGGGCAGGGGGCAATGAGCAGTTCTTC
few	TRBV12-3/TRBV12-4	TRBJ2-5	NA	CASSFVGRVDETQYF	TGTGCCAGCAGTTTCGTGGGCAGGGTGGATGAGACCCAGTACTTC
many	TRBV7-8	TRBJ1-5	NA	CASSLDIPQPQHF	TGTGCCAGCAGCTTAGACATCCCTCAGCCCCAGCATTTT
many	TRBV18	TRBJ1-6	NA	CASSPTGRDSPLHF	TGTGCCAGCTCCCCCACAGGGAGGGACTCACCCCTCCACTTT
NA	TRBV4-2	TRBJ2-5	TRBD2	CASSSESASGGRRETQYF	TGTGCCAGCAGTTCAGAATCGGCTAGCGGGGGGAGGAGAGAGACCCAGTACTTC
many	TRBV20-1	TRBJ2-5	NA	CSAKTGIESETQYF	TGCAGTGCTAAGACTGGGATTGAGTCGGAGACCCAGTACTTC
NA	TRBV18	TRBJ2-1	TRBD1	CASSLKTGVGEQFF	TGTGCCAGCTCACTTAAGACAGGGGTGGGTGAGCAGTTCTTC